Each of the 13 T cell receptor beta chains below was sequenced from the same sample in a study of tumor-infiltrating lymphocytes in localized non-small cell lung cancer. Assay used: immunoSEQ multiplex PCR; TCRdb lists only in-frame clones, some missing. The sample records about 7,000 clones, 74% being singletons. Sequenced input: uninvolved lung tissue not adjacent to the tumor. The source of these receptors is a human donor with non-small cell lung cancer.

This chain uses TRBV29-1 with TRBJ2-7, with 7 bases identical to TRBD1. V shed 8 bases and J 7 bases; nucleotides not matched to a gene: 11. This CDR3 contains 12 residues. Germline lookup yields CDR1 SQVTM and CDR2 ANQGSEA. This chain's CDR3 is CSTRDSQLEQYF. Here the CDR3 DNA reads TGCAGCACCCGGGACAGCCAGCTTGAGCAGTACTTC.

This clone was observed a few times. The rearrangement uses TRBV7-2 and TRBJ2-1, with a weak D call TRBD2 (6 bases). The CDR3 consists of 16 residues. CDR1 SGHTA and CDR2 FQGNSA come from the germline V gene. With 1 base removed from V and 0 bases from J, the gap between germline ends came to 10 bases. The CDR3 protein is CASSLGAGSSYNEQFF. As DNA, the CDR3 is TGTGCCAGCAGCTTAGGGGCGGGGAGCTCCTACAATGAGCAGTTCTTC. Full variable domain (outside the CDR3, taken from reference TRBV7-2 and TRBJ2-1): GAGVSQSPSNKVTEKGKDVELRCDPISGHTALYWYRQSLGQGLEFLIYFQGNSAPDKSGLPSDRFSAERTGGSVSTLTIQRTQQEDSAVYLCASSLGAGSSYNEQFFGPGTRLTVL.

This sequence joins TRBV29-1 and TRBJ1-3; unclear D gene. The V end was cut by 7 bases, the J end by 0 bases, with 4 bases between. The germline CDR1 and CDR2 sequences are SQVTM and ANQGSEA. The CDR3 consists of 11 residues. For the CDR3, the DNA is TGCAGCGGGGACTCTGGAAACACCATATATTTT. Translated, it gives CSGDSGNTIYF.

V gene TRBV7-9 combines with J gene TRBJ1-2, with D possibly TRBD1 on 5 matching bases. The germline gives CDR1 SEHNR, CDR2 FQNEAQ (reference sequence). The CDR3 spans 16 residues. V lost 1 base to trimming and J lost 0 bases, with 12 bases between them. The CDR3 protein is CASSLDRQLANYGYTF. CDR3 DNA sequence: TGTGCCAGCAGCTTAGATAGACAGCTAGCTAACTATGGCTACACCTTC.

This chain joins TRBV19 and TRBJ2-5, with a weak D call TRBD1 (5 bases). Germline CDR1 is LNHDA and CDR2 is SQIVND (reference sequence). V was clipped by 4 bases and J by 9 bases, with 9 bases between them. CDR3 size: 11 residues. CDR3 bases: TGTGCCAGTAGTACTAAAGGGGCCCAGTACTTC. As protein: CASSTKGAQYF.

CDR3 sequence: CASSLDYSGANQPQHF. The CDR3 DNA reads as TGTGCCAGCAGCTTGGATTACTCGGGGGCGAATCAGCCCCAGCATTTT. This chain links TRBV5-5 with TRBJ1-5; possibly TRBD1 for D (6 bases). In germline, CDR1 is SGHKS, CDR2 YYEKEE (reference sequence). The CDR3 covers 16 residues. Trimming removed 0 bases at V and 4 bases at J, with 14 bases between.

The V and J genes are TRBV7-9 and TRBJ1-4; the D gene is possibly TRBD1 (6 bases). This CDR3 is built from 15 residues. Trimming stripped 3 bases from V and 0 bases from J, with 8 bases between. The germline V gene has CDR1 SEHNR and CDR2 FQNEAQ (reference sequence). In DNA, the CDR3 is TGTGCCAGCAGCTTGGCAGGGGCAACTAATGAAAAACTGTTTTTT. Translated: CASSLAGATNEKLFF.

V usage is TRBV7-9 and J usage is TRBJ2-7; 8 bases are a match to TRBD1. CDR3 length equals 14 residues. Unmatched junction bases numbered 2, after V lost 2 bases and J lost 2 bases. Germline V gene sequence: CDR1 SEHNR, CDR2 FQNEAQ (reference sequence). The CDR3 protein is CASSLLQGAYEQYF. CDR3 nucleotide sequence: TGTGCCAGCAGCTTACTACAGGGGGCCTACGAGCAGTACTTC. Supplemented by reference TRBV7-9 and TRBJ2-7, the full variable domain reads DTGVSQNPRHKITKRGQNVTFRCDPISEHNRLYWYRQTLGQGPEFLTYFQNEAQLEKSRLLSDRFSAERPKGSFSTLEIQRTEQGDSAMYLCASSLLQGAYEQYFGPGTRLTVT.

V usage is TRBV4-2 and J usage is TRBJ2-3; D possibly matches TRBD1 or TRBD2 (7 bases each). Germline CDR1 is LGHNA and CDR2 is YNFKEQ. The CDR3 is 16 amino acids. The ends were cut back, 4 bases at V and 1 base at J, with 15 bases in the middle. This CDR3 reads CASSPQGGARTDTQYF. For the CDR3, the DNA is TGTGCCAGCAGCCCGCAGGGGGGGGCCCGCACAGATACGCAGTATTTT.

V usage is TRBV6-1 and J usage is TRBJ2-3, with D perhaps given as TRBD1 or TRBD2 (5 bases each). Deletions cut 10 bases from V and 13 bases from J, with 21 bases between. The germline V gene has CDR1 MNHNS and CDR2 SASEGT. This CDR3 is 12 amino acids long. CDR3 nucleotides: TGTGCCACCCGACTTGGAGGACACGGGGAGTATTTT. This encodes CATRLGGHGEYF.

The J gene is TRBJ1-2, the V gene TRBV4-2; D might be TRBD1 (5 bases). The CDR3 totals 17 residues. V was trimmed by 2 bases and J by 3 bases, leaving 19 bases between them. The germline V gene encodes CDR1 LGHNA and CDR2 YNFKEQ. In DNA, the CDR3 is TGTGCCAGCAGCCAACAGGGTACGGGTTCTCGGGACTATGGCTACACCTTC. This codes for CASSQQGTGSRDYGYTF.

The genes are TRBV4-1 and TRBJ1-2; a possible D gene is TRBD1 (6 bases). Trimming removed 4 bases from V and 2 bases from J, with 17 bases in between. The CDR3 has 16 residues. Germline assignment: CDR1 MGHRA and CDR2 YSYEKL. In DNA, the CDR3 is TGCGCCAGCAGCCCGACGCCCCAACAGGGAAACTATGGCTACACCTTC. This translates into CASSPTPQQGNYGYTF.

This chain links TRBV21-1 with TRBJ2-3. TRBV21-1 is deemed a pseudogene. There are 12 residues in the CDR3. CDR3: CASSNLTDTQYF. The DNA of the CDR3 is TGTGCCAGCAGCAATTTGACAGATACGCAGTATTTT.